The rows below give T cell receptor beta chains drawn from one sample of a study of glioma-infiltrating T cells after dendritic cell vaccination. Assay: immunoSEQ multiplex PCR; the TCRdb copy retains only in-frame clones and omits some. The repertoire holds over 75,000 clones, with more than 80% as singletons. The sequencing here drew on blood, taken after dendritic cell vaccination. These TCRs come from a human donor with glioblastoma. CDR3s include the opening cysteine and the closing phenylalanine or tryptophan. The D gene is left open where the match is weak. Some rows have no size entry. The others give once, few or many, or a class for an expanded clone.

TRBD1,TRBJ1-5,TRBV4-1,once,TGCGCCAGCAGCCAAGAGTCAATGGACAGGGAGTATCAGCCCCAGCATTTT,CASSQESMDREYQPQHF
.,TRBJ1-1,TRBV12-5,.,TGTGCTAGTGGTTTGGCACTAAGAACTGAAGCTTTCTTT,CASGLALRTEAFF
.,TRBJ2-7,TRBV10-3,few,TGTGCCATCAGTGCAGATTACGAGCAGTACTTC,CAISADYEQYF
TRBD1,TRBJ1-3,TRBV7-2,few,TGTGCCAGCAGCTTTTTTACAGGGGGCTCTGGAAACACCATATATTTT,CASSFFTGGSGNTIYF
.,TRBJ2-6,TRBV28,once,TGTGCCAGCAGTTTACTGACAGGATCTGGGGCCAACGTCCTGACTTTC,CASSLLTGSGANVLTF
TRBD1,TRBJ2-1,TRBV5-1,.,TGCGCCAGCAGCTTCGCAAGACAGGGCAATGAGCAGTTCTTC,CASSFARQGNEQFF
.,TRBJ2-5,TRBV9,.,TGTGCCAGCAGCGTAGGGACGGGGGAAGTAGAGACCCAGTACTTC,CASSVGTGEVETQYF
.,TRBJ1-4,TRBV2,.,TGTGCCAGCAGCGAAACAAGGGGTCTGTTTTTT,CASSETRGLFF
.,TRBJ2-3,TRBV19,.,TGTGCCAGTAGGGGACTTTTCGCTAGCACAGATACGCAGTATTTT,CASRGLFASTDTQYF
TRBD1,TRBJ2-6,TRBV18,once,TGTGCCAGCTTCTGGGACAGGTTCTCTGGGGCCAACGTCCTGACTTTC,CASFWDRFSGANVLTF
.,TRBJ2-1,TRBV28,.,TGTGCCAGCAGCAATGGAGATGAGCAGTTCTTC,CASSNGDEQFF
.,TRBJ1-2,TRBV10-3,.,TGTGCCATCAGCCAATGGACAGTATATGGCTACACCTTC,CAISQWTVYGYTF
TRBD1,TRBJ2-1,TRBV6-5,.,TGTGCCAGCAGTATGCCCGGGACAGGGAAAGAGTTCTTC,CASSMPGTGKEFF
TRBD1,TRBJ1-1,TRBV5-1,.,TGCGCCAGCAGCTTTACGGGACAGATGAACACTGAAGCTTTCTTT,CASSFTGQMNTEAFF